The entry that follows covers one T cell receptor beta chain sequence. The antigen is undetermined. The data belong to a study of T cells in localized non-small cell lung cancer. General observations from the study: Clonality of T cells reached its maximum in uninvolved adjacent lung, surpassing tumor. Sequencing was limited to one tumor region, leaving the possibility of heterogeneity open. In adjacent lung appeared a median around 54 of the top 100 tumor clones.

Here immunoSEQ multiplex PCR was the method, and the copy in TCRdb shows in-frame clones only, minus some. The sample consists of around 19,000 clones, around 90% of them appearing once. Sequencing was performed on peripheral blood, taken before any cancer treatment. This sequence originates from a woman between 40 and 69 years old with stage I lung adenocarcinoma.

This chain's CDR3 is CASSGSGAYNEQFF. DNA for the CDR3: TGTGCCAGCTCGGGGTCAGGGGCCTACAATGAGCAGTTCTTC. This chain connects TRBV11-2 to TRBJ2-1, with D possibly matching TRBD1 (6 bases). There are 14 residues in the CDR3. Germline V gene data show CDR1 as SGHAT and CDR2 as FQNNGV. V lost 8 bases, J lost 2 bases, and 13 bases lay in between.